This entry features one T cell receptor (beta chain) sequence. Antigen: not known. This sample stems from a study of T cells after yellow fever vaccination. Findings and caveats of the study: Subsequent booster samples again held most clones from primary vaccination (around 96% CD4, over 80% CD8).

Germline V gene data show CDR1 as SEHNR and CDR2 as FQNEAQ (reference sequence). The CDR3 contains 15 residues. Trimming took 4 bases from V and 6 from J, leaving 17 bases between them. Universal primer sites and UMIs were introduced during 5'RACE template-switching synthesis of TCR cDNA. TCRdb re-analysed the 5' RACE reads in MiXCR, keeping a single row per CDR3 protein. The sample shows 150,000 to 200,000 distinct CDR3 sequences, 11% of them seen only once. Sequences were derived from CD8+ T cells sorted from PBMCs, sampled 15 days after the yellow fever booster vaccination. The V and J genes are TRBV7-9 and TRBJ2-3, with D unresolved. The receptor comes from a man aged 18 to 30 who received the YFV17D yellow fever vaccine. This CDR3 is CASSSTTTRPDTQYF. The CDR3 nucleotides are TGTGCCAGCAGCTCCACCACGACAAGGCCCGATACGCAGTATTTT.